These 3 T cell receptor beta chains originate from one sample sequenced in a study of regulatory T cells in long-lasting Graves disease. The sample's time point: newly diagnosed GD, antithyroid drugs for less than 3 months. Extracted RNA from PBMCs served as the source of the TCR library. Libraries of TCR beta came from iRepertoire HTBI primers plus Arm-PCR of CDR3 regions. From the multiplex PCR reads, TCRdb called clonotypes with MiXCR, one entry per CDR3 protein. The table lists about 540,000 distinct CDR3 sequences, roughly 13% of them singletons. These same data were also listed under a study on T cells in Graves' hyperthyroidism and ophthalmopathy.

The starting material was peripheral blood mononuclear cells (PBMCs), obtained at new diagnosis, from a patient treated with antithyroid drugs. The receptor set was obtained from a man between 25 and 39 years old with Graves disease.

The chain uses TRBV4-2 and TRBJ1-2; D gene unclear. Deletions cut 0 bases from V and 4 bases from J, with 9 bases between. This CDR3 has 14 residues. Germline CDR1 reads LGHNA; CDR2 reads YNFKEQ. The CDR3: CASSQERDLYGYTF. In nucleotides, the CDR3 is TGTGCCAGCAGCCAAGAGAGAGACCTCTATGGCTACACCTTC.

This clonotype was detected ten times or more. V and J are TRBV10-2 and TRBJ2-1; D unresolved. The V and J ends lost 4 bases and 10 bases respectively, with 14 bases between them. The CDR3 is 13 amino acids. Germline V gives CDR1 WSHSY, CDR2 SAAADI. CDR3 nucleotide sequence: TGCGCCAGCAGTGTGGGTGGGGTATGGGAGCAGTTCTTC. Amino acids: CASSVGGVWEQFF.

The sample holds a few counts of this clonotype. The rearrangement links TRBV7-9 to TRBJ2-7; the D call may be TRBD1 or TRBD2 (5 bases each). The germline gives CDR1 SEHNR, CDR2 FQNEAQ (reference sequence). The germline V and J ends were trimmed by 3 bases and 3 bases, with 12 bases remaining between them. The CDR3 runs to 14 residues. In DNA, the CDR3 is TGTGCCAGCAGCTTTGGGGGTAGAGGCTACGAGCAGTACTTC. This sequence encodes CASSFGGRGYEQYF.